A single sample gave rise to the 18 T cell receptor beta chains below, sequenced in a study of STAT5B mutations in CD4+ large granular lymphocyte leukemia. Some clones are missing from TCRdb's copy, which holds only in-frame ones; the method was immunoSEQ multiplex PCR. The sample shows about 30,000 clones, more than 75% of them seen only once. Sequenced: CD4+ T cells from blood buffy coats. These receptors all come from a human donor in good health.

The chain couples TRBV4-2 to TRBJ2-3, with TRBD2 matching over 11 bases. Germline trimming cut 0 bases from V and 5 bases from J; bases unmatched to any gene: 7. This CDR3 region has 17 residues. Germline CDR1 is LGHNA and CDR2 is YNFKEQ. Written as DNA, the CDR3 is TGTGCCAGCAGCCAAGAAAAGAAGCTAGCGGGAGGAGATACGCAGTATTTT. Translating gives CASSQEKKLAGGDTQYF.

The chain employs TRBV28 and TRBJ2-7, with 9 bases fitting TRBD2. CDR1 is MDHEN and CDR2 is SYDVKM in the germline V gene. The CDR3 consists of 15 residues. The ends lost 1 base at V and 2 bases at J; junction bases unmatched: 3. The CDR3: CASSLSSSGTYEQYF. In DNA, the CDR3 is TGTGCCAGCAGTTTATCATCTAGCGGGACCTACGAGCAGTACTTC.

V usage is TRBV19 and J usage is TRBJ1-3; D gene ambiguous. Germline-derived CDR1 and CDR2 are LNHDA and SQIVND (reference sequence). V was shortened by 3 bases and J by 0 bases, with 12 bases between the two germline ends. The CDR3 totals 16 residues. CDR3 in amino acids: CASSISTLSSGNTIYF. The CDR3 DNA reads as TGTGCCAGTAGTATTTCAACGTTGAGCTCTGGAAACACCATATATTTT.

The chain combines TRBV9 with TRBJ2-7; 7 bases line up with TRBD2. The CDR3 contains 14 residues. V lost 2 bases, J lost 6 bases, and 8 bases stayed unmatched. Germline loops: CDR1 SGDLS, CDR2 YYNGEE. CDR3 residues: CASSVRFSGGEQYF. The CDR3 nucleotides are TGTGCCAGCAGCGTGCGTTTTTCGGGGGGCGAGCAGTACTTC.

The chain recombines TRBV18 with TRBJ2-3, with 10 bases that match TRBD2. The CDR3 is 18 residues long. Germline V lookup: CDR1 KGHSH, CDR2 LQKENI. The V segment lost 2 bases and the J segment 0 bases; nucleotides outside the gene matches: 8. The CDR3 loop is CASSPSPGTSASTDTQYF. DNA for the CDR3: TGTGCCAGCTCACCATCCCCCGGGACTAGCGCAAGCACAGATACGCAGTATTTT.

The chain uses TRBV5-1 and TRBJ2-7, with D possibly matching TRBD1 (6 bases). V lost 2 bases and J lost 3, with 6 bases in between. This CDR3 region has 12 residues. Germline lookup yields CDR1 SGHRS and CDR2 YFSETQ. CDR3: CASSLQGYEQYF. The CDR3 nucleotides are TGCGCCAGCAGCTTACAGGGCTACGAGCAGTACTTC.

The V and J genes are TRBV14 and TRBJ2-6; tentatively, D is TRBD1 (6 bases). The CDR3 consists of 17 residues. CDR1 and CDR2 (germline): SGHDN, FVKESK. The V and J ends lost 1 base and 0 bases respectively, with 10 bases between them. The CDR3 region has the DNA TGTGCCAGCAGCCAAGGACAGGACCTCTCTGGGGCCAACGTCCTGACTTTC. Protein sequence: CASSQGQDLSGANVLTF.

This clone has only a few counts. CDR3 bases: TGTGCCATCAGTGAGTCGACAGGGACCCACGAGCAGTACTTC. Translation: CAISESTGTHEQYF. The V call is TRBV10-3, the J call TRBJ2-7, with 7 bases identical to TRBD1. J gave up 5 bases and V 0 bases, and 4 bases lay outside the gene matches. Per the germline V gene, CDR1 is ENHRY and CDR2 is SYGVKD. This CDR3 is built from 14 residues.

This chain uses TRBV21-1 with TRBJ1-4. TRBV21-1 is a pseudogene segment. The CDR3 is 17 residues long. CDR3 sequence reads: CASSKEVAGIANEKLFF. Written as DNA, the CDR3 is TGTGCCAGCAGCAAAGAGGTGGCGGGGATAGCTAATGAAAAACTGTTTTTT.

This chain uses TRBV29-1 with TRBJ2-5; possibly TRBD1 for D (5 bases). With 2 bases removed from V and 3 bases from J, the gap between germline ends came to 13 bases. The germline V gene encodes CDR1 SQVTM and CDR2 ANQGSEA. CDR3 length: 14 residues. The CDR3 nucleotides read TGCAGCGTTGAATGGCAGGGTAGGGAAGAGACCCAGTACTTC. It translates to CSVEWQGREETQYF. The full variable domain, in which reference TRBV29-1 and TRBJ2-5 provide the parts outside the CDR3, is SAVISQKPSRDICQRGTSLTIQCQVDSQVTMMFWYRQQPGQSLTLIATANQGSEATYESGFVIDKFPISRPNLTFSTLTVSNMSPEDSSIYLCSVEWQGREETQYFGPGTRLLVL.

This clone was recorded only once. CDR3 in DNA: TGCAGCGTTGAGGGGGGATTGGGGGAGCTGTTTTTT. As protein: CSVEGGLGELFF. The J gene is TRBJ2-2, the V gene TRBV29-1; possible D gene TRBD2, 6 bases. Germline V lookup: CDR1 SQVTM, CDR2 ANQGSEA. The CDR3 extends over 12 amino acids. The V and J ends lost 3 bases and 8 bases respectively, with 10 bases between them.

The chain recombines TRBV7-9 with TRBJ2-7; D is perhaps TRBD2 (6 bases). The V and J ends lost 2 bases and 5 bases respectively, with 13 bases between them. Germline loops: CDR1 SEHNR, CDR2 FQNEAQ (reference sequence). This CDR3 has 14 amino acids. The DNA for the CDR3 is TGTGCCAGCAGCTTAAGGGGTACGGGGGACGAGCAGTACTTC. Amino acid sequence: CASSLRGTGDEQYF. The full variable domain, rest sourced from reference TRBV7-9 and TRBJ2-7, is DTGVSQNPRHKITKRGQNVTFRCDPISEHNRLYWYRQTLGQGPEFLTYFQNEAQLEKSRLLSDRFSAERPKGSFSTLEIQRTEQGDSAMYLCASSLRGTGDEQYFGPGTRLTVT.

V gene TRBV19 combines with J gene TRBJ1-2; D remains unclear. Germline V gene lookup returns CDR1 LNHDA and CDR2 SQIVND (reference sequence). CDR3 length equals 14 residues. V lost 7 bases, J lost 5 bases, and 17 bases lay in between. CDR3 nucleotides: TGTGCCAGTAAGGGAGACGGAAGATCATATGGCTACACCTTC. Translating it yields CASKGDGRSYGYTF.

This clone was detected only a few times. The chain combines TRBV9 with TRBJ2-1, with 8 nucleotides matching TRBD2. Germline values: CDR1 SGDLS, CDR2 YYNGEE. Trimming at V came to 3 bases and at J to 7 bases, leaving 3 bases not matched to a gene. The CDR3 covers 13 residues. In DNA, the CDR3 is TGTGCCAGCAGCGAGGGACTAGTAAATGAGCAGTTCTTC. Its translation is CASSEGLVNEQFF.

This chain joins TRBV5-1 and TRBJ2-7; D tentatively reads TRBD1 or TRBD2 (6 bases each). Trimming took 4 bases from V and 3 from J, leaving 17 bases between them. Per the germline V gene, CDR1 is SGHRS and CDR2 is YFSETQ. CDR3 length: 15 residues. This chain's CDR3 is CASSRGPGANYEQYF. CDR3 coding DNA: TGCGCCAGCAGCCGGGGTCCGGGGGCGAACTACGAGCAGTACTTC.

The chain recombines TRBV29-1 with TRBJ2-1, with TRBD2 identical over 11 bases. Germline CDR1 is SQVTM and CDR2 is ANQGSEA. The V gene end was trimmed by 7 bases and the J gene end by 0 bases; junction bases not matched to a gene: 11. This CDR3 spans 17 amino acids. For the CDR3, the DNA is TGCAGCGCCGGGGGGACTAGCGGTCCGAGCTCCTACAATGAGCAGTTCTTC. This encodes CSAGGTSGPSSYNEQFF.

This chain uses TRBV29-1 with TRBJ2-7; weak D call: TRBD1 (6 bases). Looked up from germline, CDR1 is SQVTM and CDR2 is ANQGSEA. Trimming removed 3 bases at V and 0 bases at J, with 9 bases between. The CDR3 loop spans 13 amino acids. The CDR3 loop reads CSVEVGGSYEQYF. The CDR3 nucleotides read TGCAGCGTTGAGGTAGGGGGCTCCTACGAGCAGTACTTC.

The chain carries TRBV28 and TRBJ2-7, with D tentatively TRBD1 or TRBD2 (5 bases each). The CDR3 totals 14 residues. CDR1 is MDHEN, CDR2 SYDVKM, per germline. V gave up 6 bases and J gave up 3 bases, with 15 bases separating them. The CDR3 protein is CASSVGTGYYEQYF. CDR3 nucleotide sequence: TGTGCCAGCAGCGTCGGGACCGGATACTACGAGCAGTACTTC. Full variable domain (outside the CDR3, taken from reference TRBV28 and TRBJ2-7): DVKVTQSSRYLVKRTGEKVFLECVQDMDHENMFWYRQDPGLGLRLIYFSYDVKMKEKGDIPEGYSVSREKKERFSLILESASTNQTSMYLCASSVGTGYYEQYFGPGTRLTVT.